The entry that follows covers one T cell receptor (beta chain) sequence. Source study methods: Estimation of nucleated cell counts was performed using reference gene primer amplification. The method was immunoSEQ multiplex PCR; TCRdb's version includes in-frame clones alone and lacks a portion of them. V and J calls and clone size are those listed in that table; D and trimming were worked out from the DNA. The sample comprises a few hundred thousand clones, 80% to 95% of which are singletons, and around 2.6% rests with the top ten. This sample was included in a study of blood T cell repertoires in COVID-19. Turning to the study itself: Nucleic acid was either cDNA or gDNA, and it came from T cells, B-cell-depleted T cells, or PBMCs.

Sequenced: peripheral blood. This TCR was sampled from a person between 18 and 30 years old with COVID-19, enrolled during active disease.

The DNA of the CDR3 is TGTGCCAGCAGCGTAGCGGGGTCACGGTTCCAAGAGACCCAGTACTTC. It encodes CASSVAGSRFQETQYF. The chain recombines TRBV9 with TRBJ2-5, with a possible D match to TRBD2 (5 bases). Between the trimmed V and J ends, which lost 0 bases and 1 base, there was a span of 13 bases. This CDR3 contains 16 residues. Per the germline V gene, CDR1 is SGDLS and CDR2 is YYNGEE.